A selection of T cell receptor beta chains follows, all from one sample in a study of blood T cell repertoires in COVID-19. Clones were sequenced by immunoSEQ multiplex PCR, and TCRdb holds only the in-frame ones, with some missing. The sample yields about 140,000 clones, around 87% seen once. Sequenced material: peripheral blood. The source is a man aged 50 or older with active COVID-19. Both conserved end residues are trimmed from each CDR3. Not every row has a clone size; where given, it reads once, few, many or a size class.

TRBJ1-6,TRBV19,NA,ASTEGQYNSPLH
TRBJ1-2,TRBV19,NA,ASSLFHGGRYGYT
TRBJ1-1,TRBV27,NA,ASSFLDSNTEAF
TRBJ2-3,TRBV27,NA,ASLDRGRSTDTQY
TRBJ1-4,TRBV9,NA,ASSVDGRGFEKLF
TRBJ2-4,TRBV4-3,NA,ASSQGQGGGNIQY
TRBJ2-2,TRBV5-1,NA,ASSLLRGAGELF
TRBJ1-5,TRBV6-5,NA,AVGRGGQPQH
TRBJ2-1,TRBV9,NA,ASNSGGYNEQF
TRBJ1-6,TRBV3-1/TRBV3-2,NA,ASSLLTGTDTSPLH
TRBJ2-1,TRBV5-5,once,ASSITSGSSYNEQF
TRBJ2-5,TRBV5-1,NA,ASRGLADQETQY
TRBJ1-2,TRBV4-2,NA,ASSQGTGVGNYGYT
TRBJ2-7,TRBV4-3,NA,ASSYVGAGYEQY
TRBJ2-7,TRBV7-9,NA,ASSSSRVMDYEQY
TRBJ2-3,TRBV11-2,NA,ASSPGGSDTQY
TRBJ2-3,TRBV6-1,once,ASSEALGGGTDTQY
TRBJ1-2,TRBV9,NA,ASSVGGNGDGYT